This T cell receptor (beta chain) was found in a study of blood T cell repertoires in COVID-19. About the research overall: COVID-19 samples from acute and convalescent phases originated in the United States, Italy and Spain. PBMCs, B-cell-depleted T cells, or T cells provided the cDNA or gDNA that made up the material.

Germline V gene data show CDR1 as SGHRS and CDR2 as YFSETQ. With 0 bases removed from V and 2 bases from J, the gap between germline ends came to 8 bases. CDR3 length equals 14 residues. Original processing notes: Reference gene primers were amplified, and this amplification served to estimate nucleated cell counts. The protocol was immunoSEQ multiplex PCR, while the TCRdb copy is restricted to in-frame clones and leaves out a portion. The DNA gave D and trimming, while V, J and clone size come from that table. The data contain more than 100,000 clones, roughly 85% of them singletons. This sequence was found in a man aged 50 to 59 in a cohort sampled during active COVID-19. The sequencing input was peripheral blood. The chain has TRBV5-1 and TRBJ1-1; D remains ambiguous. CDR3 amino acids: CASSLGTRNTEAFF. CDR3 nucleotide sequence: TGCGCCAGCAGCTTGGGAACAAGAAACACTGAAGCTTTCTTT. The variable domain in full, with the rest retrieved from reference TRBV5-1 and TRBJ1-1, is KAGVTQTPRYLIKTRGQQVTLSCSPISGHRSVSWYQQTPGQGLQFLFEYFSETQRNKGNFPGRFSGRQFSNSRSEMNVSTLELGDSALYLCASSLGTRNTEAFFGQGTRLTVV.